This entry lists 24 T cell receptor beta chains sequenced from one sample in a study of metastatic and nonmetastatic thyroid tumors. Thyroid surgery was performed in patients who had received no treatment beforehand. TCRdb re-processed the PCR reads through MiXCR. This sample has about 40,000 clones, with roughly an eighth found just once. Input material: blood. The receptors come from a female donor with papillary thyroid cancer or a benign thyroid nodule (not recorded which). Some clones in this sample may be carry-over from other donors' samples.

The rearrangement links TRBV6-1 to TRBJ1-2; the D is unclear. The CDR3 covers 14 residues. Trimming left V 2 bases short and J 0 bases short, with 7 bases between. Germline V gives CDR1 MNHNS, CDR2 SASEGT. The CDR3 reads CASSERRANYGYTF. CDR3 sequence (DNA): TGTGCCAGCAGTGAACGGAGAGCTAACTATGGCTACACCTTC.

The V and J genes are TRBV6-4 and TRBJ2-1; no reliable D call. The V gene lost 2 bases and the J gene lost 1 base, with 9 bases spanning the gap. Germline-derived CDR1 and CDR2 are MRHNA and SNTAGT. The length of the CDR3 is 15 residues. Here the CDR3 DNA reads TGTGCCAGCAGTGACACGGATATTTCCTACAATGAGCAGTTCTTC. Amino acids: CASSDTDISYNEQFF.

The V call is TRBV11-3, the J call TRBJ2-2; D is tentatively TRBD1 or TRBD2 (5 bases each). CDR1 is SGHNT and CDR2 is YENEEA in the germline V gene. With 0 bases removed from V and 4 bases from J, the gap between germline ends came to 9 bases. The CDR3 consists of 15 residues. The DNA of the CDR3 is TGTGCCAGCAGCTTAGATCCGGGGCTCACCGGGGAGCTGTTTTTT. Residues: CASSLDPGLTGELFF.

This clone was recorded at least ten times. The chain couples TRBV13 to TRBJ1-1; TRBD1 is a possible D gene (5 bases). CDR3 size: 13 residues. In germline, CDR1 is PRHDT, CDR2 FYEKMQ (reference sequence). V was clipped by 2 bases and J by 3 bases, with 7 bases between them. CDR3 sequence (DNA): TGTGCCAGCAGCTTAAGAGGGGACACTGAAGCTTTCTTT. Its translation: CASSLRGDTEAFF.

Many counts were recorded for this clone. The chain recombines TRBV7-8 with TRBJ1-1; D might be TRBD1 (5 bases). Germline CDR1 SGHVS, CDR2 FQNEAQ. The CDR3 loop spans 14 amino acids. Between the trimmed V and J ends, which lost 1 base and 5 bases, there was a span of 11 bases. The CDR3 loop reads CASSLVRQLTEAFF. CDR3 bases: TGTGCCAGCAGCTTAGTTAGACAGTTAACTGAAGCTTTCTTT.

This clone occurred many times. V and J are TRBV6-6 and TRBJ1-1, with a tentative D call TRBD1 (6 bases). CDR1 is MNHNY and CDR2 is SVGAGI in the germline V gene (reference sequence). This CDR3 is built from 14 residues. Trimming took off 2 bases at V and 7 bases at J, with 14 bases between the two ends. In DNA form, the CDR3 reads TGTGCCAGCAGTTACGGCTCGGGGGGCGATGAAGCTTTCTTT. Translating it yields CASSYGSGGDEAFF.

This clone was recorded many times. The DNA for the CDR3 is TGTGCCAGCAGTTACCTCCTGGGCGGGAGCGGCACCGGGGAGCTGTTTTTT. Amino acids: CASSYLLGGSGTGELFF. This chain uses TRBV6-2 or TRBV6-3 with TRBJ2-2; TRBD2 matches at 7 bases. This CDR3 spans 17 amino acids. V trimming: 2 bases; J trimming: 4 bases; junction bases outside the gene matches: 10. CDR1 and CDR2 from the germline V gene are MNHEY and SVGEGT.

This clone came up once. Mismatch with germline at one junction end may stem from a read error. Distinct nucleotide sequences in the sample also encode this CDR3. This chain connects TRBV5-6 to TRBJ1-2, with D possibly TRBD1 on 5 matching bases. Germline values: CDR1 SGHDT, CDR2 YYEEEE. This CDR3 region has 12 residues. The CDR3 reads CASSLGQPGYTF. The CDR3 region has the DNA TGTGCCAGTAGCTTGGGGCAGCCAGGCTACACCTTC.

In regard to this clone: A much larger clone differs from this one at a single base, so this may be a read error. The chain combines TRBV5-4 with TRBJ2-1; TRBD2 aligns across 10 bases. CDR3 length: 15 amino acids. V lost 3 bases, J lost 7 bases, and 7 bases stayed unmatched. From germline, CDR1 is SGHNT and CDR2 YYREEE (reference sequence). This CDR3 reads CASSSQGLARNEQFF. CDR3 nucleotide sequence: TGTGCCAGCAGCTCCCAGGGACTAGCGCGAAATGAGCAGTTCTTC.

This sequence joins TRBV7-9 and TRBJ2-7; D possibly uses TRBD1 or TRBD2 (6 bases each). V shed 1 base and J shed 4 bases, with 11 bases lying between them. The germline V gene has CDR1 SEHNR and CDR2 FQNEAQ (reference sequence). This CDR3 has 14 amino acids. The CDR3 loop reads CASSLEGGGYEQYF. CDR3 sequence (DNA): TGTGCCAGCAGCTTAGAGGGGGGTGGGTACGAGCAGTACTTC.

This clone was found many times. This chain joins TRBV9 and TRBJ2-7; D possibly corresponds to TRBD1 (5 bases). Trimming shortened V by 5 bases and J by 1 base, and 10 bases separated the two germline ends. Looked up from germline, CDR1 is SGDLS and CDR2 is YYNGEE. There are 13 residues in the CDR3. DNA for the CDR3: TGTGCCAGCAGTCCAGACAGATCCTACGAGCAGTACTTC. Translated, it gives CASSPDRSYEQYF.

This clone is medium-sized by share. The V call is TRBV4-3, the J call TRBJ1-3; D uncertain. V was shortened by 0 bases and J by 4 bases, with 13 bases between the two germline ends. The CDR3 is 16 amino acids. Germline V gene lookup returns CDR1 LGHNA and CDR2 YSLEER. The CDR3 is CASSQDKGWGGNTIYF. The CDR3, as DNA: TGCGCCAGCAGCCAAGATAAGGGATGGGGAGGAAACACCATATATTTT.

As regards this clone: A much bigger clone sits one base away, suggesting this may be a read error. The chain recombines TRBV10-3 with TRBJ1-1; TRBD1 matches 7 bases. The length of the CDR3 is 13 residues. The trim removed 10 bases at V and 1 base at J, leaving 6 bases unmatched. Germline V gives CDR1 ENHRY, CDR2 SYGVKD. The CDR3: CASETGRNTEAFF. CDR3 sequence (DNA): TGTGCCAGCGAGACAGGGCGGAACACTGAAGCTTTCTTT.

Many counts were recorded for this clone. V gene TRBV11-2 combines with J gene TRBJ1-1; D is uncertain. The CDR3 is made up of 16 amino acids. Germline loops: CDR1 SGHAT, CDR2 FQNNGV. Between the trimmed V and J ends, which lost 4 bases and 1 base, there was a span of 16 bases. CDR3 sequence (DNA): TGTGCCAGCAGCTGGCCCACCGGACGGGGGAACACTGAAGCTTTCTTT. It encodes CASSWPTGRGNTEAFF.

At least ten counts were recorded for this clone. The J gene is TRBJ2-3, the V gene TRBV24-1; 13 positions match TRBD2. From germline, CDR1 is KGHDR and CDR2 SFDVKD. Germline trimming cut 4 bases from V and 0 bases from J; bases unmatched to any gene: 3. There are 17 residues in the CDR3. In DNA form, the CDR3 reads TGTGCCACCAGTGAAGGACTAGCGGGAGCTAGCACAGATACGCAGTATTTT. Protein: CATSEGLAGASTDTQYF.

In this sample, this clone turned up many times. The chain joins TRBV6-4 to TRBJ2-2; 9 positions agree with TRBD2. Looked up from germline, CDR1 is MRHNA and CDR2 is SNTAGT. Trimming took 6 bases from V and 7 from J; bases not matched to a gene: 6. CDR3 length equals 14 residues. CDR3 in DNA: TGTGCCAGCAGAATTAGCGGGAGTTACGGGGAGCTGTTTTTT. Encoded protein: CASRISGSYGELFF.

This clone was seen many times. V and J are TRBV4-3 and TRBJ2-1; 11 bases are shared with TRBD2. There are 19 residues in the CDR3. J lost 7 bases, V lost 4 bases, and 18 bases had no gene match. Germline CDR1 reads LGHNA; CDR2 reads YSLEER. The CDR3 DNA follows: TGCGCCAGCAGCCCCTATCCTAACTTGAGACTAGCGGGACGGAATGAGCAGTTCTTC. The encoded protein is CASSPYPNLRLAGRNEQFF.

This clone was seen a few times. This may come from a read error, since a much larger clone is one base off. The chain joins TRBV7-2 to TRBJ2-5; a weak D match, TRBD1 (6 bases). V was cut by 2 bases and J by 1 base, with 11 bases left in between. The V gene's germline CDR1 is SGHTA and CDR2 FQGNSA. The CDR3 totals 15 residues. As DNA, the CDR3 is TGTGCCAGCAGCTTACCCACAGGGATCCAAGAGACCCAGTACTTC. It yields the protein CASSLPTGIQETQYF. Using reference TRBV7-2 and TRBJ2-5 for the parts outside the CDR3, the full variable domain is GAGVSQSPSNKVTEKGKDVELRCDPISGHTALYWYRQSLGQGLEFLIYFQGNSAPDKSGLPSDRFSAERTGGSVSTLTIQRTQQEDSAVYLCASSLPTGIQETQYFGPGTRLLVL.

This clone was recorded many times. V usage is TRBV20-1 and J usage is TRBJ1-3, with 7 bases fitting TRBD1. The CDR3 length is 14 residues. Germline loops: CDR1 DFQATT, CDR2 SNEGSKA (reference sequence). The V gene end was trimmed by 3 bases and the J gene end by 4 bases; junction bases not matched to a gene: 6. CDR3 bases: TGCAGTGCTAGCAAGACAGGGAGGGGAAACACCATATATTTT. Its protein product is CSASKTGRGNTIYF.

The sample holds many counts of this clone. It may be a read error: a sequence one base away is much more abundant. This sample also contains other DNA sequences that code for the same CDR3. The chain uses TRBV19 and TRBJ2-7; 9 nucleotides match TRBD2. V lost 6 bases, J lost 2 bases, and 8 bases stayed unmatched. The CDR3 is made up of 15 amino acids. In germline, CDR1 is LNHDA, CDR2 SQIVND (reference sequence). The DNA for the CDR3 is TGTGCCAGTAGCAGTAGCGGGAGTGGAACCTACGAGCAGTACTTC. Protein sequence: CASSSSGSGTYEQYF.

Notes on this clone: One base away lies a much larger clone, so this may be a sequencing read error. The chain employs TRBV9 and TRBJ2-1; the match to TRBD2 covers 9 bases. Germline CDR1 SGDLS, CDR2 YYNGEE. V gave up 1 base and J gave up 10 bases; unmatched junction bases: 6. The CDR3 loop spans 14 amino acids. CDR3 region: CASSVRSSGKEQFF. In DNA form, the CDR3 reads TGTGCCAGCAGCGTAAGGTCTAGCGGGAAGGAGCAGTTCTTC.

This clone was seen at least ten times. CDR3 nucleotides: TGCGCCAGCAGCTTGGGGGACAGGGTCGGCTACACCTTC. This codes for CASSLGDRVGYTF. The chain couples TRBV5-1 to TRBJ1-2, with 9 bases fitting TRBD1. In germline, CDR1 is SGHRS, CDR2 YFSETQ. With V trimmed by 0 bases and J by 8 bases, 2 bases remained unmatched. The CDR3 length is 13 residues.

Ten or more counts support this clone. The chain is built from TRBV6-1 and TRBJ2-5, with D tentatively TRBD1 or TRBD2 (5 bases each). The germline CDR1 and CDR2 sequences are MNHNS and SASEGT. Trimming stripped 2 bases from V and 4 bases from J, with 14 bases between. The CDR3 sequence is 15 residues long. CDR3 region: CASSESRVGGETQYF. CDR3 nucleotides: TGTGCCAGCAGTGAATCGAGGGTTGGGGGAGAGACCCAGTACTTC.

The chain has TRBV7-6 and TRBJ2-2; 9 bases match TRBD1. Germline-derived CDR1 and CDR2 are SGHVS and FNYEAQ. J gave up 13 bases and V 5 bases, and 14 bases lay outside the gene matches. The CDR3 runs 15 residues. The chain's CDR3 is CASSVGTGTGKGLFF. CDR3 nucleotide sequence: TGTGCCAGCAGCGTGGGCACCGGGACAGGGAAGGGGCTGTTTTTT. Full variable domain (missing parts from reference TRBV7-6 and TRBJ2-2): GAGVSQSPRYKVTKRGQDVALRCDPISGHVSLYWYRQALGQGPEFLTYFNYEAQQDKSGLPNDRFSAERPEGSISTLTIQRTEQRDSAMYRCASSVGTGTGKGLFFGEGSRLTVL.